The source of this T cell receptor beta chain is a study of identical twins. TCRdb passed the 5' RACE reads through MiXCR, listing each CDR3 protein once. The sample includes 640,000 or so distinct CDR3 sequences, less than 7% of them seen just once. V lost 0 bases, J lost 0 bases, and 11 bases lay in between. The CDR3 is made up of 15 amino acids. Per germline, CDR1 GTSNPN and CDR2 SVGIG (reference sequence). This clonotype has only a few counts. What was sequenced was naive T cells sorted from blood. The receptor's source is a man younger than 30 in good health. V usage is TRBV30 and J usage is TRBJ1-1; no reliable D call. The CDR3: CAWSVPVVMNTEAFF. CDR3 nucleotides: TGTGCCTGGAGTGTACCGGTGGTAATGAACACTGAAGCTTTCTTT.